This T cell receptor beta chain emerged from a study of blood T cell repertoires in COVID-19. Some clones are missing from TCRdb's copy, which holds only in-frame ones; the method was immunoSEQ multiplex PCR. The data show approximately 300,000 clones, about 85% seen once. Participant-reported clinical history was the basis for cohort assignment. The sequenced sample consisted of PBMCs or T cells enriched from blood (not recorded which). This receptor was identified in a woman in her 30s who had recovered from COVID-19.

This CDR3 reads CASSQETQGGYTF. The CDR3 region has the DNA TGCGCCAGCAGCCAAGAAACTCAGGGTGGCTACACCTTC. This sequence joins TRBV4-3 and TRBJ1-2, with D possibly being TRBD1 (5 bases). Germline values: CDR1 LGHNA, CDR2 YSLEER. The CDR3 contains 13 residues. V was clipped by 0 bases and J by 7 bases, with 9 bases between them.